The 2 T cell receptor beta chains presented below share a single source sample, sequenced in a study of cytomegalovirus exposure and HLA in healthy donors. The PCR made use of 60 Vbeta and 13 Jbeta primers. Sequencing used immunoSEQ multiplex PCR; TCRdb keeps in-frame clones, though not all of them. The repertoire holds 150,000 to 200,000 clones, 80% to 85% seen once, with roughly 1.5% in the top ten. The sample comprised PBMCs. These TCRs come from a woman aged 18-29 years in good health and CMV-seronegative.

The genes are TRBV28 and TRBJ2-7; a weak D match, TRBD2 (6 bases). The CDR3 runs 15 residues. Trimming pared 6 bases from V and 3 bases from J, leaving 18 bases between. Germline V gene data show CDR1 as MDHEN and CDR2 as SYDVKM. The CDR3 DNA follows: TGTGCCAGCAGGATTACAACCGGGGGAGGCTACGAGCAGTACTTC. This translates into CASRITTGGGYEQYF.

The J gene is TRBJ2-5, the V gene TRBV4-2, with TRBD1 as a possible D gene (6 bases). From germline, CDR1 is LGHNA and CDR2 YNFKEQ. CDR3 size: 15 residues. V lost 0 bases and J 4 bases, leaving 12 bases between the germline ends. Here the CDR3 DNA reads TGTGCCAGCAGCCAAGATCGTGGGGGCTCAGAGACCCAGTACTTC. Translated: CASSQDRGGSETQYF.